Below, 3 T cell receptor beta chains from the same sample are listed, as sequenced in a study of cytomegalovirus exposure and HLA in healthy donors. Vbeta (60) and Jbeta (13) primers were used in the PCR. Clones were read by immunoSEQ multiplex PCR, and TCRdb kept only the in-frame ones, dropping some. The repertoire holds approximately 100,000 clones, with about a tenth as singletons. The sequenced material came from PBMCs. Source of these receptors: a man aged 35-49 years in good health and CMV-seropositive.

V is TRBV19 and J is TRBJ2-1; 7 positions match TRBD1. The V gene end was trimmed by 6 bases and the J gene end by 8 bases; junction bases not matched to a gene: 10. The CDR3 covers 14 residues. Germline V gene sequence: CDR1 LNHDA, CDR2 SQIVND (reference sequence). The CDR3 coding sequence is TGTGCCAGTAGGCGACAGGGCAATAGCGATGAGCAGTTCTTC. This sequence encodes CASRRQGNSDEQFF.

The chain is built from TRBV11-2 and TRBJ2-7; TRBD2 matches 12 bases. The CDR3 runs to 18 residues. J lost 4 bases, V lost 3 bases, and 13 bases had no gene match. Germline-derived CDR1 and CDR2 are SGHAT and FQNNGV. CDR3 DNA: TGTGCCAGCAGCTTCCCCCGCGCGACTAGCGGGAGTCTTTACGAGCAGTACTTC. Protein: CASSFPRATSGSLYEQYF.

This clone was detected only a few times. The chain has TRBV14 and TRBJ2-3; D perhaps matches TRBD1 (6 bases). Germline CDR1 is SGHDN and CDR2 is FVKESK. The CDR3 spans 15 residues. V was cut by 0 bases and J by 0 bases, with 7 bases left in between. CDR3 sequence: CASSQDGQSTDTQYF. CDR3 in DNA: TGTGCCAGCAGCCAAGACGGACAGAGCACAGATACGCAGTATTTT. The variable domain in full, with the rest retrieved from reference TRBV14 and TRBJ2-3, is EAGVTQFPSHSVIEKGQTVTLRCDPISGHDNLYWYRRVMGKEIKFLLHFVKESKQDESGMPNNRFLAERTGGTYSTLKVQPAELEDSGVYFCASSQDGQSTDTQYFGPGTRLTVL.